This TCR beta chain was sequenced during a study of blood T cell repertoires in COVID-19. This clone appeared a single time. Sequenced by immunoSEQ multiplex PCR; TCRdb stores in-frame clones only, minus some. The sample includes about 200,000 clones, approximately 84% of them seen just once. Germline CDR1 reads SEHNR; CDR2 reads FQNEAQ (reference sequence). This CDR3 is 16 amino acids long. Trimming cost V 0 bases and J 7 bases; bases outside gene matches: 8. The rearrangement links TRBV7-9 to TRBJ2-1, with 8 bases matching TRBD2. The specimen sequenced was peripheral blood. This TCR was recovered from a human donor with acute or convalescent COVID-19. The donor label of this sample is uncertain. The CDR3 loop reads CASSLALSGSTNEQFF. The CDR3 nucleotides read TGTGCCAGCAGCTTAGCGCTAAGCGGGAGTACTAATGAGCAGTTCTTC.